The present T cell receptor beta chain was sequenced within a study of cytomegalovirus exposure and HLA in healthy donors. Primers included in the PCR were 60 Vbeta and 13 Jbeta primers. Sequencing used immunoSEQ multiplex PCR; TCRdb keeps in-frame clones, though not all of them. Here the sample spans about 160,000 clones, roughly 80% being singletons. The sample consisted of PBMCs. The receptor comes from a man between 18 and 35 years old in good health and CMV-seropositive.

DNA of the CDR3: TGTGCCAGCAGTACAACAACCGGGGAGCTGTTTTTT. Amino acids: CASSTTTGELFF. This chain joins TRBV25-1 and TRBJ2-2; D not resolved. Germline V gives CDR1 MGHDK, CDR2 SYGVNS. CDR3 size: 12 residues. Between the trimmed V and J ends, which lost 5 bases and 5 bases, there was a span of 6 bases.